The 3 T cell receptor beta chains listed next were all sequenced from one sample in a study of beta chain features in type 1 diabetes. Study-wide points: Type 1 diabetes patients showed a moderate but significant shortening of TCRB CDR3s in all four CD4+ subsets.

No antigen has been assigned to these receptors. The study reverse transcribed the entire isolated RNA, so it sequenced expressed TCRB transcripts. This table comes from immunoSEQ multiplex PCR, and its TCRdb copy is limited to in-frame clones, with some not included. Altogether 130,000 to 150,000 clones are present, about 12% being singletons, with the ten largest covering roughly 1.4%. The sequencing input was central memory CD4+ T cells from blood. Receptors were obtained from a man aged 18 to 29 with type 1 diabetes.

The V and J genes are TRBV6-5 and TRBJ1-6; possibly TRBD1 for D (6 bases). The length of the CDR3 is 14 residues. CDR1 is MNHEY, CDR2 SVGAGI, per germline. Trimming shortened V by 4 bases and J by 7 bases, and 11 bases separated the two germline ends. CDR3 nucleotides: TGTGCCAGCAGTTGGACAGAACAAAATTCACCCCTCCACTTT. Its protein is CASSWTEQNSPLHF.

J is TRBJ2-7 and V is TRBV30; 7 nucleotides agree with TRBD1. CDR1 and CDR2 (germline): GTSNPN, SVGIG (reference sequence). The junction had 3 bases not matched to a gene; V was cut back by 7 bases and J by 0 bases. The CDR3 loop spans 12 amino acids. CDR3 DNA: TGTGCCTCACAGGGGAACTCCTACGAGCAGTACTTC. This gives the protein CASQGNSYEQYF.

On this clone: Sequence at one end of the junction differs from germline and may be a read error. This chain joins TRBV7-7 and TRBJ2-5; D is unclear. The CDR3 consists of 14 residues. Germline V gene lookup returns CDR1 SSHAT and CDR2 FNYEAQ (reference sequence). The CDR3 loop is CASSFQYSEETQYF. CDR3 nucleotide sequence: TGTGCTAGCAGCTTTCAATACTCGGAAGAGACCCAGTACTTC.